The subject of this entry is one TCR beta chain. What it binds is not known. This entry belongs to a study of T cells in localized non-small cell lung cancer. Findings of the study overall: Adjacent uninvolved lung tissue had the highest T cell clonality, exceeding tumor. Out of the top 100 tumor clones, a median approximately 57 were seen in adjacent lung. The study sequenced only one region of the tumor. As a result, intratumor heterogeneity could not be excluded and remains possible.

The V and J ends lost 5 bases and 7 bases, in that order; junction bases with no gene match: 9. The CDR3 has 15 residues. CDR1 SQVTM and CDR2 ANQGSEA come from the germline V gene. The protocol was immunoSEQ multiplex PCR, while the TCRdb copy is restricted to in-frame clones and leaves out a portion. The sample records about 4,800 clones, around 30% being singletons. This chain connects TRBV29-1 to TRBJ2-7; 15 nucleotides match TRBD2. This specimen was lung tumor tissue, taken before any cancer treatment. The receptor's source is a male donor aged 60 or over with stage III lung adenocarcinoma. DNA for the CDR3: TGCAGCGTTTCTGGACTAGCGGGAGGGCACGGGGAGCAGTACTTC. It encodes CSVSGLAGGHGEQYF.